Following are 32 T cell receptor beta chains from one sample sequenced in a study of blood T cell repertoires in COVID-19. Repertoires were generated with immunoSEQ multiplex PCR, while TCRdb's copy carries only in-frame clones and drops some. In the table there are about 180,000 clones, 80% to 90% of which are singletons. Sequenced material: peripheral blood. Every receptor here comes from a man in his 60s with acute or convalescent COVID-19.

V and J are TRBV7-2 and TRBJ1-2; 7 bases fit TRBD1. From germline, CDR1 is SGHTA and CDR2 FQGNSA. The CDR3 has 15 amino acids. J was trimmed by 5 bases and V by 1 base; bases with no gene match: 7. This CDR3 reads CASSLEAGGGYGYTF. Written as DNA, the CDR3 is TGTGCCAGCAGCTTAGAGGCAGGGGGAGGTTATGGCTACACCTTC.

V usage is TRBV28 and J usage is TRBJ1-2, with TRBD1 matching 11 bases. The CDR3 covers 14 residues. Per the germline V gene, CDR1 is MDHEN and CDR2 is SYDVKM. Unmatched junction bases numbered 3, after V lost 6 bases and J lost 3 bases. CDR3 in amino acids: CASRDRGRDYGYTF. CDR3 nucleotide sequence: TGTGCCAGCAGGGACAGGGGGCGAGACTATGGCTACACCTTC.

In DNA, the CDR3 is TGCGCCAGCAGCTTGGCCACTGGGGGGACCGGGGAGCTGTTTTTT. Translated: CASSLATGGTGELFF. This chain uses TRBV5-1 with TRBJ2-2, with D possibly TRBD2 on 6 matching bases. Trimming cost V 0 bases and J 5 bases, with 11 bases left between them. Germline assignment: CDR1 SGHRS and CDR2 YFSETQ. This CDR3 spans 15 amino acids. Complete variable domain (other parts from reference TRBV5-1 and TRBJ2-2): KAGVTQTPRYLIKTRGQQVTLSCSPISGHRSVSWYQQTPGQGLQFLFEYFSETQRNKGNFPGRFSGRQFSNSRSEMNVSTLELGDSALYLCASSLATGGTGELFFGEGSRLTVL.

The chain links TRBV5-5 to TRBJ2-2; TRBD1 aligns across 9 bases. Germline CDR1 SGHKS, CDR2 YYEKEE (reference sequence). Losses at the gene ends were 2 bases for V and 6 bases for J; bases not matched to a gene: 5. The CDR3 extends over 15 amino acids. The chain's CDR3 is CASSFGQGWSGELFF. Here the CDR3 DNA reads TGTGCCAGCAGCTTTGGACAGGGGTGGTCCGGGGAGCTGTTTTTT.

The chain recombines TRBV7-8 with TRBJ2-3; D remains ambiguous. The CDR3 is 15 amino acids. V was clipped by 1 base and J by 1 base, with 9 bases between them. The V gene's germline CDR1 is SGHVS and CDR2 FQNEAQ. This chain's CDR3 is CASSLVGVGTDTQYF. The CDR3 DNA sequence: TGTGCCAGCAGCTTAGTAGGAGTCGGCACAGATACGCAGTATTTT. The complete variable domain, with remaining parts taken from reference TRBV7-8 and TRBJ2-3, reads GAGVSQSPRYKVAKRGQDVALRCDPISGHVSLFWYQQALGQGPEFLTYFQNEAQLDKSGLPSDRFFAERPEGSVSTLKIQRTQQEDSAVYLCASSLVGVGTDTQYFGPGTRLTVL.

The gene calls are TRBV19 and TRBJ1-1; TRBD1 agrees at 8 bases. Germline values: CDR1 LNHDA, CDR2 SQIVND (reference sequence). This CDR3 region has 14 residues. V lost 5 bases, J lost 5 bases, and 7 bases stayed unmatched. CDR3 protein: CASSLGQGGTEAFF. The CDR3 coding sequence is TGTGCCAGTAGTCTTGGACAGGGAGGGACTGAAGCTTTCTTT.

This clone appeared a single time. The gene calls are TRBV19 and TRBJ1-3, with 11 bases matching TRBD1. J lost 1 base, V lost 6 bases, and 8 bases had no gene match. The CDR3 totals 17 residues. Germline V gene data show CDR1 as LNHDA and CDR2 as SQIVND (reference sequence). For the CDR3, the DNA is TGTGCCAGTAGGATCAGCGGACAGGGGGCTTCTGGAAACACCATATATTTT. Protein product: CASRISGQGASGNTIYF.

The chain employs TRBV5-1 and TRBJ2-1, with 10 positions matching TRBD2. Trimming cost V 3 bases and J 5 bases; bases outside gene matches: 5. Germline assignment: CDR1 SGHRS and CDR2 YFSETQ. This CDR3 is built from 15 residues. The CDR3: CASSSTSGKHNEQFF. The CDR3 DNA reads TGCGCCAGCAGCTCTACTAGCGGGAAACACAATGAGCAGTTCTTC.

The chain has TRBV19 and TRBJ1-5; D gene unclear. The CDR3 contains 13 residues. Deletions cut 7 bases from V and 3 bases from J, with 10 bases between. Germline values: CDR1 LNHDA, CDR2 SQIVND (reference sequence). CDR3 in amino acids: CASTSQVNQPQHF. The CDR3 DNA is TGTGCCAGTACCTCACAAGTCAATCAGCCCCAGCATTTT.

This chain joins TRBV28 and TRBJ2-2, with 9 bases matching TRBD2. V was pared by 6 bases and J by 6 bases, with 5 bases of the junction left unmatched. The CDR3 is 14 residues long. Germline V lookup: CDR1 MDHEN, CDR2 SYDVKM. As DNA, the CDR3 is TGTGCCAGCAGCCAAGCGGGAGGTCCCGGGGAGCTGTTTTTT. Residues: CASSQAGGPGELFF.

The rearrangement joins TRBV7-8 to TRBJ2-1, with 12 bases identical to TRBD2. The V gene's germline CDR1 is SGHVS and CDR2 FQNEAQ. This CDR3 region has 17 residues. V was clipped by 5 bases and J by 5 bases; unmatched bases: 10. The DNA of the CDR3 is TGTGCCAGCAGCCCGCGACTAGCGGGAGTTGGGGACAATGAGCAGTTCTTC. Translated, it gives CASSPRLAGVGDNEQFF.

The chain employs TRBV4-2 and TRBJ1-2; D not resolved. The CDR3 contains 16 residues. V was shortened by 1 base and J by 7 bases, with 19 bases between the two germline ends. CDR1 is LGHNA, CDR2 YNFKEQ, per germline. The CDR3 nucleotides read TGTGCCAGCAGCCAAGCGGGTGAGGCGGGGAGTCGTGGCTACACCTTC. Its translation: CASSQAGEAGSRGYTF.

The rearrangement joins TRBV19 to TRBJ1-1; D possibly corresponds to TRBD1 (6 bases). The CDR3 length is 14 residues. In germline, CDR1 is LNHDA, CDR2 SQIVND (reference sequence). V was cut by 4 bases and J by 7 bases, with 16 bases left in between. The CDR3 DNA is TGTGCCAGTAGTAGATCTCGTTGGACAGTTGAAGCTTTCTTT. Translating it yields CASSRSRWTVEAFF. The full variable domain, its missing parts supplied by reference TRBV19 and TRBJ1-1, is DGGITQSPKYLFRKEGQNVTLSCEQNLNHDAMYWYRQDPGQGLRLIYYSQIVNDFQKGDIAEGYSVSREKKESFPLTVTSAQKNPTAFYLCASSRSRWTVEAFFGQGTRLTVV.

The chain has TRBV28 and TRBJ2-5, with TRBD1 matching 8 bases. The V gene's germline CDR1 is MDHEN and CDR2 SYDVKM. With 2 bases clipped from V and 1 base from J, the junction kept 3 bases outside the gene matches. CDR3 length: 15 amino acids. The chain's CDR3 is CASSLGQGLQETQYF. In nucleotides, the CDR3 is TGTGCCAGCAGTTTAGGACAGGGCCTCCAAGAGACCCAGTACTTC. The variable domain in full, with the rest retrieved from reference TRBV28 and TRBJ2-5, is DVKVTQSSRYLVKRTGEKVFLECVQDMDHENMFWYRQDPGLGLRLIYFSYDVKMKEKGDIPEGYSVSREKKERFSLILESASTNQTSMYLCASSLGQGLQETQYFGPGTRLLVL.

This chain joins TRBV5-5 and TRBJ1-5; the D is unclear. The V gene's germline CDR1 is SGHKS and CDR2 YYEKEE (reference sequence). The CDR3 contains 13 residues. Trimming removed 2 bases from V and 0 bases from J, with 3 bases in between. The CDR3 coding sequence is TGTGCCAGCAGCTTCCGTAGCAATCAGCCCCAGCATTTT. Translating it yields CASSFRSNQPQHF.

This rearrangement joins TRBV7-3 to TRBJ2-7; TRBD2 aligns across 14 bases. The CDR3 sequence is 18 residues long. Losses at the gene ends were 5 bases for V and 7 bases for J; bases not matched to a gene: 16. CDR1 is SGHTA and CDR2 is FQGTGA in the germline V gene. The CDR3 DNA follows: TGTGCCAGCAGCCTCTACCCAACCCCCGGGACTAGCGGGAGTGAGCAGTACTTC. As protein: CASSLYPTPGTSGSEQYF. Filled out from reference TRBV7-3 and TRBJ2-7, the complete variable domain reads GAGVSQTPSNKVTEKGKYVELRCDPISGHTALYWYRQSLGQGPEFLIYFQGTGAADDSGLPNDRFFAVRPEGSVSTLKIQRTERGDSAVYLCASSLYPTPGTSGSEQYFGPGTRLTVT.

The chain recombines TRBV7-9 with TRBJ2-5, with 8 bases lining up with TRBD2. Trimming removed 1 base from V and 0 bases from J; junction bases left unmatched: 7. The CDR3 length is 17 residues. From germline, CDR1 is SEHNR and CDR2 FQNEAQ (reference sequence). The CDR3 DNA reads as TGTGCCAGCAGCTTAGGTCCGGGAGGGCGGTACCAAGAGACCCAGTACTTC. This sequence encodes CASSLGPGGRYQETQYF.

This sequence joins TRBV18 and TRBJ1-3; 10 bases are a match to TRBD1. Germline V lookup: CDR1 KGHSH, CDR2 LQKENI. The CDR3 is 18 amino acids. Trimming took 4 bases from V and 0 from J; bases not matched to a gene: 9. The CDR3 DNA reads as TGTGCCAGCTCACAAACGGACAGGGGGTTACTCTCTGGAAACACCATATATTTT. It yields the protein CASSQTDRGLLSGNTIYF.

The V and J genes are TRBV18 and TRBJ2-3; TRBD1 matches 8 bases. J gave up 1 base and V 6 bases, and 9 bases lay outside the gene matches. From germline, CDR1 is KGHSH and CDR2 LQKENI. The CDR3 runs 16 residues. The CDR3 here is CASSPLQGARTDTQYF. The CDR3 nucleotides read TGTGCCAGCTCGCCTCTCCAGGGGGCTCGCACAGATACGCAGTATTTT.

The chain has TRBV21-1 and TRBJ2-7; TRBD1 is the table's D call, not checked against the DNA. TRBV21-1 is shown as a pseudogene. The length of the CDR3 is 14 residues. The CDR3 DNA reads as TGTGCCAGCCATGGCGGCGGGACAGGGTACGAGCAGTACTTC. Its protein is CASHGGGTGYEQYF.

The table lists this clone with a count of one. The chain combines TRBV19 with TRBJ2-5; TRBD2 is a possible D gene (7 bases). The CDR3 totals 15 residues. With 4 bases removed from V and 5 bases from J, the gap between germline ends came to 17 bases. Germline V gene sequence: CDR1 LNHDA, CDR2 SQIVND (reference sequence). This CDR3 reads CASSNLEGGGETQYF. CDR3 nucleotide sequence: TGTGCCAGTAGTAACCTTGAAGGGGGAGGGGAGACCCAGTACTTC.

The V gene is TRBV18, the J gene TRBJ2-7; D not certain. This CDR3 is built from 14 residues. Germline loops: CDR1 KGHSH, CDR2 LQKENI. Trimming shortened V by 4 bases and J by 1 base, and 11 bases separated the two germline ends. CDR3 protein: CASSLLGRSYEQYF. The CDR3 region has the DNA TGTGCCAGCTCACTTCTGGGCAGATCCTACGAGCAGTACTTC.

This chain uses TRBV7-2 with TRBJ1-1; D ambiguous. The CDR3 covers 13 residues. The V gene's germline CDR1 is SGHTA and CDR2 FQGNSA. Between the trimmed V and J ends, which lost 3 bases and 4 bases, there was a span of 9 bases. Here the CDR3 DNA reads TGTGCCAGCAGCTTCAGCCGGAGCACTGAAGCTTTCTTT. Translating it yields CASSFSRSTEAFF.

This clone has a single count. V and J are TRBV9 and TRBJ2-3; D might be TRBD1 (5 bases). The CDR3 has 15 amino acids. The ends were cut back, 0 bases at V and 3 bases at J, with 11 bases in the middle. The germline gives CDR1 SGDLS, CDR2 YYNGEE. CDR3 region: CASSVAHRWTDTQYF. In nucleotides, the CDR3 is TGTGCCAGCAGCGTAGCGCACAGGTGGACAGATACGCAGTATTTT.

This sequence joins TRBV19 and TRBJ1-2, with 7 bases that match TRBD1. This CDR3 spans 11 amino acids. Germline trimming cut 6 bases from V and 6 bases from J; bases unmatched to any gene: 1. Germline V gene data show CDR1 as LNHDA and CDR2 as SQIVND (reference sequence). In nucleotides, the CDR3 is TGTGCCAGTAGCGGACAGGATGGCTACACCTTC. Translated, it gives CASSGQDGYTF.

The chain recombines TRBV28 with TRBJ2-3; 14 positions agree with TRBD2. V trimming: 7 bases; J trimming: 1 base; junction bases outside the gene matches: 7. Germline CDR1 is MDHEN and CDR2 is SYDVKM. This CDR3 is built from 17 residues. CDR3 DNA: TGTGCCAGCAAAAGACTAGCGGGAGGGCTACGCACAGATACGCAGTATTTT. Amino acids: CASKRLAGGLRTDTQYF.

The genes are TRBV23-1 and TRBJ2-2; D possibly corresponds to TRBD2 (5 bases). TRBV23-1 is sorted into the ORF group, with uncertain function. Trimming cost V 8 bases and J 5 bases, with 15 bases left between them. This CDR3 comprises 14 residues. CDR3 DNA: TGCGCCAGCGGCGGGCGGATTCAGACCGGGGAGCTGTTTTTT. It is translated as CASGGRIQTGELFF.

In this sample, this clone turned up once. The chain recombines TRBV4-3 with TRBJ1-5; D is perhaps TRBD1 (6 bases). Per germline, CDR1 LGHNA and CDR2 YSLEER. The ends were cut back, 4 bases at V and 6 bases at J, with 10 bases in the middle. CDR3 length: 13 amino acids. The CDR3 protein is CASSPQGGQPQHF. The CDR3 DNA reads TGCGCCAGCAGCCCACAGGGCGGTCAGCCCCAGCATTTT.

V usage is TRBV6-2 or TRBV6-3 and J usage is TRBJ1-4; TRBD1 matches at 7 bases. Germline CDR1 reads MNHEY; CDR2 reads SVGEGT. Trimming removed 0 bases from V and 8 bases from J; junction bases left unmatched: 3. There are 14 residues in the CDR3. This CDR3 reads CASSYSRGREKLFF. The DNA for the CDR3 is TGTGCCAGCAGTTACTCGAGGGGGCGGGAAAAACTGTTTTTT.

The J gene is TRBJ2-7, the V gene TRBV7-2; possibly TRBD2 for D (6 bases). This CDR3 has 17 residues. V shed 0 bases and J shed 7 bases, with 22 bases lying between them. In germline, CDR1 is SGHTA, CDR2 FQGNSA. The CDR3 region has the DNA TGTGCCAGCAGCTTAGCTGGCGGGTTTGGGTCTGCGGGGGAGCAGTACTTC. Amino acid sequence: CASSLAGGFGSAGEQYF.

This chain uses TRBV28 with TRBJ1-2, with TRBD1 as a possible D gene (6 bases). The germline V gene encodes CDR1 MDHEN and CDR2 SYDVKM. V was clipped by 6 bases and J by 3 bases, with 11 bases between them. The CDR3 runs 13 residues. The CDR3 is CASSKQGHYGYTF. For the CDR3, the DNA is TGTGCCAGCAGCAAACAGGGTCACTATGGCTACACCTTC.

This clone was found once. This chain links TRBV6-6 with TRBJ2-7; TRBD1 aligns across 8 bases. The germline gives CDR1 MNHNY, CDR2 SVGAGI (reference sequence). The CDR3 loop spans 16 amino acids. J lost 0 bases, V lost 2 bases, and 6 bases had no gene match. CDR3 sequence reads: CASSYERTGSSYEQYF. Here the CDR3 DNA reads TGTGCCAGCAGTTACGAGAGGACAGGGAGCTCCTACGAGCAGTACTTC.